These T cell receptor beta chains were read from a single sample in a study of blood T cells in healthy people across ages. TCRdb passed the 5' RACE reads through MiXCR, listing each CDR3 protein once. This table has hundreds of thousands of distinct CDR3 sequences, about 30% appearing once. The sequenced material came from blood. These receptors all come from a woman over 75 in good health. CDR3s include the opening cysteine and the closing phenylalanine or tryptophan. A D gene is named only where the DNA matches it firmly. Clone size appears in some rows only: once, few, many, or a class for an expanded clone.

size	V	D	J	CDR3	DNA
many	TRBV7-3	TRBD2	TRBJ2-1	CASSSSSAGGAGEQFF	TGTGCCAGCAGCTCCTCTAGTGCCGGGGGGGCAGGTGAGCAGTTCTTC
many	TRBV18	-	TRBJ2-5	CASSLQNSEETQYF	TGTGCCAGCTCACTCCAAAACAGTGAAGAGACCCAGTACTTC
many	TRBV10-3	-	TRBJ2-7	CAISESTGQISSYEQYF	TGTGCCATCAGTGAGTCGACTGGCCAGATCAGCTCCTACGAGCAGTACTTC
few	TRBV28	-	TRBJ1-6	CASLQGNSPLHF	TGTGCCAGCCTCCAGGGGAATTCACCCCTCCACTTT
few	TRBV20-1	TRBD1	TRBJ2-2	CSANRGSTGELFF	TGCAGTGCTAACAGGGGTTCCACCGGGGAGCTGTTTTTT
-	TRBV20-1	-	TRBJ1-1	CSASPSGHQNTEAFF	TGCAGTGCTAGCCCCAGCGGACATCAGAACACTGAAGCTTTCTTT
many	TRBV21-1	-	TRBJ2-7	CASSKAHPLGSGTYEQYF	TGTGCCAGCAGCAAAGCGCATCCCCTGGGGAGTGGAACCTACGAGCAGTACTTC
few	TRBV7-2	-	TRBJ1-1	CASSSGRRVGDTEAFF	TGTGCCAGCAGCTCTGGTCGTAGGGTGGGGGACACTGAAGCTTTCTTT
once	TRBV20-1	-	TRBJ2-7	CSASRPWGATYEQYF	TGCAGTGCTTCGCGACCTTGGGGCGCTACCTACGAGCAGTACTTC
-	TRBV6-5	-	TRBJ1-2	CASSLRTETYRYTF	TGTGCCAGCAGTTTAAGGACAGAGACCTATCGCTACACCTTC
many	TRBV2	TRBD1	TRBJ2-7	CASRAVQGAGEQYF	TGTGCCAGCAGGGCAGTACAGGGGGCGGGGGAGCAGTACTTC
few	TRBV5-1	TRBD1	TRBJ1-2	CASSWDGQGAGGYTF	TGCGCCAGCAGCTGGGACGGACAGGGGGCTGGGGGCTACACCTTC
-	TRBV5-1	-	TRBJ2-2	CASSLDLGGTGELFF	TGCGCCAGCAGCTTGGATCTGGGGGGCACCGGGGAGCTGTTTTTT
many	TRBV20-1	TRBD2	TRBJ2-1	CSAHRAGGPFYNEQFF	TGCAGTGCCCATCGGGCGGGGGGGCCCTTCTACAATGAGCAGTTCTTC
-	TRBV27	-	TRBJ2-3	CASSRAGTWRTQYF	TGTGCCAGCAGTCGGGCCGGGACTTGGCGTACGCAGTATTTT
many	TRBV7-6	-	TRBJ2-7	CASSLALASEQYF	TGTGCCAGCAGCTTAGCGTTGGCTAGCGAGCAGTACTTC
many	TRBV21-1	-	TRBJ1-5	CASSKALEGGKNQPQHF	TGTGCCAGCAGCAAAGCGCTAGAGGGGGGGAAGAATCAGCCCCAGCATTTT
many	TRBV7-2	TRBD1	TRBJ1-2	CASSLGGTGDENGYTF	TGTGCCAGCAGCTTAGGGGGGACAGGGGATGAAAATGGCTACACCTTC
-	TRBV15	TRBD2	TRBJ2-1	CATSTGDLAGSFF	TGTGCCACCAGCACTGGGGATCTAGCGGGGTCGTTCTTC
few	TRBV30	TRBD1	TRBJ1-2	CAWGQGGVGYTF	TGTGCCTGGGGACAGGGAGGGGTAGGCTACACCTTC
many	TRBV3-1	-	TRBJ2-5	CASSQDPGLETQYF	TGTGCCAGCAGCCAAGATCCTGGTTTAGAGACCCAGTACTTC
-	TRBV6-1	-	TRBJ1-5	CASSDSWGNQPQHF	TGTGCCAGCAGTGACTCCTGGGGCAATCAGCCCCAGCATTTT
-	TRBV11-3	TRBD1	TRBJ2-2	CASSSGQGRSGELFF	TGTGCCAGCAGCTCCGGACAGGGCCGATCCGGGGAGCTGTTTTTT
many	TRBV5-1	TRBD1	TRBJ2-7	CASSRTGDTYEQYF	TGCGCCAGCAGCCGGACAGGGGACACCTACGAGCAGTACTTC
many	TRBV2	TRBD1	TRBJ2-7	CASRRDRTSYEQYF	TGTGCCAGCAGGAGGGACAGGACATCCTACGAGCAGTACTTC